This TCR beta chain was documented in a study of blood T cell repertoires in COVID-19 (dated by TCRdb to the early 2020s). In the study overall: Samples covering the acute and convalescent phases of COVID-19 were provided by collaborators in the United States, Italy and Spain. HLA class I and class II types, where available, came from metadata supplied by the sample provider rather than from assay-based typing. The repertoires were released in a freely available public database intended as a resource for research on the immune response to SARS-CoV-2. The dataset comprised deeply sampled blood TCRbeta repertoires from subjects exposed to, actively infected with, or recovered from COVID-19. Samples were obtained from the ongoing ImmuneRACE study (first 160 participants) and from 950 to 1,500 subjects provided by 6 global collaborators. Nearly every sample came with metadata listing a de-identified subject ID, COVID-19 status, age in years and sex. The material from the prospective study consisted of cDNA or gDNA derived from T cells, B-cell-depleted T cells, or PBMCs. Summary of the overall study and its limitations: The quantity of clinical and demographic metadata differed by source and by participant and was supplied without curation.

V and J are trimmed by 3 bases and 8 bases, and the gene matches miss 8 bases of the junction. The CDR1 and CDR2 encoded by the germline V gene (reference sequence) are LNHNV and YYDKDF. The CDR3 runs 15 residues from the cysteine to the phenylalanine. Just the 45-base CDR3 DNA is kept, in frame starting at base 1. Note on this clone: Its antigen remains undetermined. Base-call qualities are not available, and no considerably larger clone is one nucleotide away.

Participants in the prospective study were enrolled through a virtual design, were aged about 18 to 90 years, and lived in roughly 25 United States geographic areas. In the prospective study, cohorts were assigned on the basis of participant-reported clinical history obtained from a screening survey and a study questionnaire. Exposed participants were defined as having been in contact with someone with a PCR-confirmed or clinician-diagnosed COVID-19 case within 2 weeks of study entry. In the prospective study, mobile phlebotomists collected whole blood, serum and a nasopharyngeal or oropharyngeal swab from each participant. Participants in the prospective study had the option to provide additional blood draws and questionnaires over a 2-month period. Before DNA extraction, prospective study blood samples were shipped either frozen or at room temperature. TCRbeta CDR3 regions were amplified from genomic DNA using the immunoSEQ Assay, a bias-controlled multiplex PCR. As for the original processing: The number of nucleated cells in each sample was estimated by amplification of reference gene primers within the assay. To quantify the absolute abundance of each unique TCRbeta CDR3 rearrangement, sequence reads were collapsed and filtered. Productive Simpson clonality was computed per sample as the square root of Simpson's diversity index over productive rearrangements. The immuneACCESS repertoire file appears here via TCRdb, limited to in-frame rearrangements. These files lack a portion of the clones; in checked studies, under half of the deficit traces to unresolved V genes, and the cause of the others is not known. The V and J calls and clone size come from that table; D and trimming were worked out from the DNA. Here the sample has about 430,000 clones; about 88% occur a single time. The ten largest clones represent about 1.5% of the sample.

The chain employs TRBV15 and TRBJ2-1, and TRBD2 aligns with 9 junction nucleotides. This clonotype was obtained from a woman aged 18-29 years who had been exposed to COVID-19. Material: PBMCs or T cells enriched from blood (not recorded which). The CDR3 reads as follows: CATSRTSGALYEQFF. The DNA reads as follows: TGTGCCACCAGCAGGACTAGCGGTGCTTTGTATGAGCAGTTCTTC.